The rows below give T cell receptor beta chains drawn from one sample of a study of blood T cell repertoires in COVID-19. Assay used: immunoSEQ multiplex PCR; TCRdb lists only in-frame clones, some missing. The table includes 65,000 or so clones, approximately 80% detected once. Sequencing was done on a sample of peripheral blood. The receptor set was obtained from a young man with COVID-19, enrolled during active disease. The CDR3 runs from the conserved cysteine through the conserved F or W. The D gene is left open where the match is weak. Only some rows state a clone size, as once, few, many or a class for expanded clones.

j_call d_call clone_size v_call cdr3_nt cdr3_aa
TRBJ2-5 TRBD2 once TRBV7-2 TGTGCCAGCAGCCTCGGACTAGCAGAAGAGACCCAGTACTTC CASSLGLAEETQYF
TRBJ2-7 TRBD1 once TRBV28 TGTGCCAGCAGTTTATTTAGGGACAGGGGCGAGCAGTACTTC CASSLFRDRGEQYF
TRBJ2-7 - - TRBV2 TGTGCCAGCAGTGAGCAGGGTAAGGGGCAGTACTTC CASSEQGKGQYF
TRBJ2-1 - once TRBV11-3 TGTGCCAGTGCTCGTGGGCCCAGTTCCTACAATGAGCAGTTCTTC CASARGPSSYNEQFF
TRBJ1-2 - - TRBV6-5 TGTGCCAGCACGACAGCTAACTATGGCTACACCTTC CASTTANYGYTF
TRBJ2-6 - - TRBV7-3 TGTGCCAGCAGTCCCACGCGGGGTGGTGGGGCCAACGTCCTGACTTTC CASSPTRGGGANVLTF
TRBJ2-1 TRBD2 - TRBV27 TGTGCCAGCAGCTTAAGAAGACTAGCGGGGATATACAATGAGCAGTTCTTC CASSLRRLAGIYNEQFF
TRBJ2-1 - - TRBV2 TGTGCCCGTCGGAGACTAGACTCCGGTTCTGGATCCTACAATGAGCAGTTCTTC CARRRLDSGSGSYNEQFF
TRBJ2-5 TRBD2 few TRBV6-5 TGTGCCAGCTCCCCGGCGGGGGGTTTCGAGACCCAGTACTTC CASSPAGGFETQYF
TRBJ2-1 - - TRBV29-1 TGCAGTTTCCACACCACCGGACTCACCTACAATGAGCAGTTCTTC CSFHTTGLTYNEQFF
TRBJ1-6 - few TRBV7-2 TGTGCCAGCAGCGCCCGAGTAGATTCACCCCTCCACTTT CASSARVDSPLHF
TRBJ2-1 TRBD1 - TRBV7-9 TGTGCCAGCAGCCAGGGGGTAGGTGAGCAGTTCTTC CASSQGVGEQFF
TRBJ1-6 - few TRBV5-6 TGTGCCAGCAGCTGGACAGACTTCTCCTATAATTCACCCCTCCACTTT CASSWTDFSYNSPLHF
TRBJ1-1 - - TRBV6-1 TGTGCCAGCAGTGAAGGCAGGGCCACGACGAGGACTGAAGCTTTCTTT CASSEGRATTRTEAFF
TRBJ2-5 TRBD1 - TRBV6-5 TGTGCCAGCACCGACAGGGCCCAGGGGACCCAGTACTTC CASTDRAQGTQYF
TRBJ1-4 TRBD1 - TRBV28 TGTGCCAGCGCCCCCAGGGGGACAGGGGTCGCAACTAATGAAAAACTGTTTTTT CASAPRGTGVATNEKLFF
TRBJ1-2 - - TRBV9 TGTGCCAGCAGCCAGACCGGGGGGTATGGCTACACCTTC CASSQTGGYGYTF
TRBJ2-2 - - TRBV9 TGTGCCAGCAGCGTAGTTCAGGACACCGGGGAGCTGTTTTTT CASSVVQDTGELFF
TRBJ1-1 - - TRBV28 TGTGCCAGCAGTTTGGGGGGGCTGAACACTGAAGCTTTCTTT CASSLGGLNTEAFF
TRBJ2-7 TRBD2 - TRBV27 TGTGCCAGCAGCCGGGTCGGTAGCGGGTCCTCCTACGAGCAGTACTTC CASSRVGSGSSYEQYF
TRBJ1-1 - - TRBV7-9 TGTGCCAGCAGCTCTCGGTACACTGAAGCTTTCTTT CASSSRYTEAFF
TRBJ2-2 - - TRBV6-6 TGTGCCAGCAGTTACGGTTCCGGGAACACCGGGGAGCTGTTTTTT CASSYGSGNTGELFF
TRBJ2-6 - - TRBV28 TGTGCCAGCAGTCTTGCCCCGGGCAGGGGAAATTTTGGGGCCAACGTCCTGACTTTC CASSLAPGRGNFGANVLTF
TRBJ1-5 TRBD1 - TRBV5-3 TGTGCCAGAAGCACCGGGACAGGGGGCCCGCGGAGCAATCAGCCCCAGCATTTT CARSTGTGGPRSNQPQHF